This T cell receptor (beta chain) was retrieved from a study of blood T cells in healthy people across ages. Study-level findings and limits: Fewer expanded clones and more diversity marked long-lived versus aged donors. Per-million-T-cell TCR beta diversity fell roughly linearly with age.

Germline V lookup: CDR1 SGHTA, CDR2 FQGNSA. The CDR3 is 15 amino acids. Trimming shortened V by 5 bases and J by 7 bases, and 19 bases separated the two germline ends. In the case of this clonotype: Its specificity is not known.

A sample-barcoded 5' primer and a J-beta primer mix were used in a second PCR of roughly 6 to 11 cycles. TCRdb used MiXCR to reprocess the 5' RACE reads, holding one entry per CDR3 protein. The table records some 1.8 million distinct CDR3 sequences, 30% to 40% of them present only once. The receptor's source is a human donor in good health. This chain joins TRBV7-2 and TRBJ2-3; unclear D gene. Specimen: blood. The CDR3 loop reads CASSQERAPTYTQYF. The CDR3 DNA reads as TGTGCCAGCAGCCAAGAGCGTGCTCCGACGTATACGCAGTATTTT.